This record concerns one T cell receptor (beta chain) sequence. The sample originates from a study of blood T cells in healthy people across ages. Combining a sample-barcoded 5' primer with a J-beta primer mix, a second PCR ran for roughly 7 to 11 cycles. Using its own MiXCR run on the 5' RACE reads, TCRdb lists one record per CDR3 protein. The sample consists of roughly 1,700,000 distinct CDR3 sequences, under 30% of them appearing once. Per the germline V gene, CDR1 is KGHSH and CDR2 is LQKENI. This CDR3 region has 15 residues. Between the trimmed V and J ends, which lost 3 bases and 3 bases, there was a span of 13 bases.

Sequenced sample: blood. This TCR was recovered from a woman in her 30s in good health. V gene TRBV18 combines with J gene TRBJ2-3, with D possibly being TRBD1 (5 bases). In DNA form, the CDR3 reads TGTGCCAGCTCACCCCTGTCAGGGATAACAGATACGCAGTATTTT. Protein product: CASSPLSGITDTQYF.